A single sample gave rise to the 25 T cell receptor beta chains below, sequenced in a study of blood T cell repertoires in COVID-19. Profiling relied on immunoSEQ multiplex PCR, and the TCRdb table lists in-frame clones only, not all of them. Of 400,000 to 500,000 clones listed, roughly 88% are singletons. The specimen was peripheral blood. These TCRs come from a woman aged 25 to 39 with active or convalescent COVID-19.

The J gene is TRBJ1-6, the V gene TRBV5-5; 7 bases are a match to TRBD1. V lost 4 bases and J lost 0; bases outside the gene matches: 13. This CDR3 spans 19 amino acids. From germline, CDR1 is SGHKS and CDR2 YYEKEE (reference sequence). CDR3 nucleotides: TGTGCCAGCAGCCCGGAAGGTGGGACAGAGAACTCCTATAATTCACCCCTCCACTTT. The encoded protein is CASSPEGGTENSYNSPLHF.

The CDR3 sequence is CASSETGGSNIQYF. The CDR3 DNA follows: TGTGCCAGCAGCGAGACGGGGGGTTCAAACATTCAGTACTTC. V and J are TRBV2 and TRBJ2-4; TRBD2 aligns across 7 bases. The V gene's germline CDR1 is SNHLY and CDR2 FYNNEI. The CDR3 consists of 14 residues. The ends lost 6 bases at V and 6 bases at J; junction bases unmatched: 8.

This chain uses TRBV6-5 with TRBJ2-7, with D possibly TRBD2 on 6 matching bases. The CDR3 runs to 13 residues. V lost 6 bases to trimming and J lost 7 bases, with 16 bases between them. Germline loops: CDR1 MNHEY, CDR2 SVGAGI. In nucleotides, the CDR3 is TGTGCCAGCAGGTGGGGGGTAACGGAGGAGCAGTACTTC. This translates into CASRWGVTEEQYF.

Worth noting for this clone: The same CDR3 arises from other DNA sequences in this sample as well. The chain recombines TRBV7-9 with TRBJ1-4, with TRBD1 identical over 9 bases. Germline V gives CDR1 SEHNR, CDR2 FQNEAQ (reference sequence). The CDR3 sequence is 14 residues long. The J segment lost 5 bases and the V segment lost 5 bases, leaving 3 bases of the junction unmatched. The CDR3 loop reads CASSPDRGNEKLFF. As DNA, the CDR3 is TGTGCCAGCAGCCCGGACAGGGGAAATGAAAAACTGTTTTTT.

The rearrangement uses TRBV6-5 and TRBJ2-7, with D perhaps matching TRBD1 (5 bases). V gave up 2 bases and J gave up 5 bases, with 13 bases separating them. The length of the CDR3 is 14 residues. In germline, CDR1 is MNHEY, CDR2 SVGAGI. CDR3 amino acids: CASSYDSRSHEQYF. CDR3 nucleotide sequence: TGTGCCAGCAGTTACGACAGTCGGTCCCACGAGCAGTACTTC.

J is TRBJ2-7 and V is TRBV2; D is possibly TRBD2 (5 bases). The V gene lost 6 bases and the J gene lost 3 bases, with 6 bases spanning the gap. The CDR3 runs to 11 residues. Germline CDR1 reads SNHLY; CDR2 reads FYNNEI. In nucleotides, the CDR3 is TGTGCCAGCAGCGGAGGCTACGAGCAGTACTTC. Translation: CASSGGYEQYF.

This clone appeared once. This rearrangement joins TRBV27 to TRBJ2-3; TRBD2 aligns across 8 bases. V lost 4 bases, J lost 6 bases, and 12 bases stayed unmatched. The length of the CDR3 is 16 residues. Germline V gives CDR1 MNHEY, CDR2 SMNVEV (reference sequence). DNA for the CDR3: TGTGCCAGCAGTTCCCCGACTAGCGACCGATGGGATACGCAGTATTTT. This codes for CASSSPTSDRWDTQYF.

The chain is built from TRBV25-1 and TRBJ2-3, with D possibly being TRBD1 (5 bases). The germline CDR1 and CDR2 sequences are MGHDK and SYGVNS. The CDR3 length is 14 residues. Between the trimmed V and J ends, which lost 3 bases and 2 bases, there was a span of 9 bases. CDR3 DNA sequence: TGTGCCAGCAGTGATCCAGGGCTCACAGATACGCAGTATTTT. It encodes CASSDPGLTDTQYF.

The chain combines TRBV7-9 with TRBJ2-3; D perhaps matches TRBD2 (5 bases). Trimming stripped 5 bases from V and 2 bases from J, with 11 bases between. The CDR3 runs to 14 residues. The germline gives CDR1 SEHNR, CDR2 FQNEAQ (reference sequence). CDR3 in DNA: TGTGCCAGCAGCCAACAGCGGTACACAGATACGCAGTATTTT. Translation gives CASSQQRYTDTQYF. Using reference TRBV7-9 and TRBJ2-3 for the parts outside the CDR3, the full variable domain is DTGVSQNPRHKITKRGQNVTFRCDPISEHNRLYWYRQTLGQGPEFLTYFQNEAQLEKSRLLSDRFSAERPKGSFSTLEIQRTEQGDSAMYLCASSQQRYTDTQYFGPGTRLTVL.

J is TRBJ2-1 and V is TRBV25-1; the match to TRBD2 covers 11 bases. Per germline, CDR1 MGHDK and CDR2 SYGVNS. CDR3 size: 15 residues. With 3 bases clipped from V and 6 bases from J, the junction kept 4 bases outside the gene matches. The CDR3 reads CASSDSGRAGNEQFF. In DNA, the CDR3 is TGTGCCAGCAGTGATAGCGGGAGGGCCGGCAATGAGCAGTTCTTC.

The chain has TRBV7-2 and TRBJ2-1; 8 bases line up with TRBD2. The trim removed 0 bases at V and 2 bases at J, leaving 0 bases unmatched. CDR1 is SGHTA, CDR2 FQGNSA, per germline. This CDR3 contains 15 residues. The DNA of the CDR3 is TGTGCCAGCAGCTTAGCCGGGGGGGCCTACAATGAGCAGTTCTTC. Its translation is CASSLAGGAYNEQFF. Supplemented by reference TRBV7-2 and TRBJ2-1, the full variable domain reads GAGVSQSPSNKVTEKGKDVELRCDPISGHTALYWYRQSLGQGLEFLIYFQGNSAPDKSGLPSDRFSAERTGGSVSTLTIQRTQQEDSAVYLCASSLAGGAYNEQFFGPGTRLTVL.

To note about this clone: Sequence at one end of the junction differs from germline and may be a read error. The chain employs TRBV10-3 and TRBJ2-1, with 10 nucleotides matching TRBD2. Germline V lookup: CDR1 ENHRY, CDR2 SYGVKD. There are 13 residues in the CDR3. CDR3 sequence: CAISELAGPETLF. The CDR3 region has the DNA TGTGCCATCAGTGAACTAGCGGGACCTGAAACGCTCTTC.

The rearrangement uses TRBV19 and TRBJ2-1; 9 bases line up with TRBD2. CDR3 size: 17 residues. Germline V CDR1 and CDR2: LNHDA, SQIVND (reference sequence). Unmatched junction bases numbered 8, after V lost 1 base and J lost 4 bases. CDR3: CASSIGGSGSGYNEQFF. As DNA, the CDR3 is TGTGCCAGTAGTATAGGGGGTAGCGGGAGTGGGTACAATGAGCAGTTCTTC.

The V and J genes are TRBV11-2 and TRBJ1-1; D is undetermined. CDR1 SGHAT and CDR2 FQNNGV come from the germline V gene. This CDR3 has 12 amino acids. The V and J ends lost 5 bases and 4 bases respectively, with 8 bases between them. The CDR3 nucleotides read TGTGCCAGCAGCCGTAGCGGCACTGAAGCTTTCTTT. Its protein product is CASSRSGTEAFF.

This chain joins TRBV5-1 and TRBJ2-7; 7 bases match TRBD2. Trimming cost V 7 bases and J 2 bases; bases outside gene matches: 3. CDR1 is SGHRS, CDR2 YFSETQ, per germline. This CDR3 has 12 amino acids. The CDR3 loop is CASRREAYEQYF. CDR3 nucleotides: TGCGCCAGCCGCCGGGAGGCCTACGAGCAGTACTTC.

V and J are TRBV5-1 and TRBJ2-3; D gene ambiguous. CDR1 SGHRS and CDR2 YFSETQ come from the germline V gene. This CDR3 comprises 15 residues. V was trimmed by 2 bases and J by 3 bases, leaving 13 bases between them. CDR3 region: CASSLRTTRTDTQYF. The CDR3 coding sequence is TGCGCCAGCAGCTTACGAACTACACGGACAGATACGCAGTATTTT.

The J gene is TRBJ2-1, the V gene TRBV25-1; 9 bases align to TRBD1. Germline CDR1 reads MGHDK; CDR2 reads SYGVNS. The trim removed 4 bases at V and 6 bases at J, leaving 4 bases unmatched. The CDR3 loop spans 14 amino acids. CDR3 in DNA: TGTGCCAGCAGTGGGGGACAGGGTCGCAATGAGCAGTTCTTC. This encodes CASSGGQGRNEQFF.

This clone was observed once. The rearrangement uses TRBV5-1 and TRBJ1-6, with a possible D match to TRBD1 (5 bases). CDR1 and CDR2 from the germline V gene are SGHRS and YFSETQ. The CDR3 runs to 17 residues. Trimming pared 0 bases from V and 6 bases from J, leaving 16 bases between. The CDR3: CASSLDTVGGGNSPLHF. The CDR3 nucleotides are TGCGCCAGCAGCTTGGATACCGTGGGGGGAGGTAATTCACCCCTCCACTTT.

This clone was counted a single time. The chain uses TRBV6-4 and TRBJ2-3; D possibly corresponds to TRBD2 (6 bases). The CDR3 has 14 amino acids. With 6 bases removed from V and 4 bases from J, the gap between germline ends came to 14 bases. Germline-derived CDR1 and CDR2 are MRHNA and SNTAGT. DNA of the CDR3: TGTGCCAGCAGCGGGACTGAAAGTTCAGATACGCAGTATTTT. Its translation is CASSGTESSDTQYF.

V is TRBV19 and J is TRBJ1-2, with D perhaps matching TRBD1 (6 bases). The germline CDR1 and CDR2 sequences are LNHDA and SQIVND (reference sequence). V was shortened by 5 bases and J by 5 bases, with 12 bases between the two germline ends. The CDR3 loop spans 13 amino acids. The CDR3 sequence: CASSVQGGYGYTF. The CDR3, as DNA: TGTGCCAGTAGTGTACAGGGAGGGTATGGCTACACCTTC.

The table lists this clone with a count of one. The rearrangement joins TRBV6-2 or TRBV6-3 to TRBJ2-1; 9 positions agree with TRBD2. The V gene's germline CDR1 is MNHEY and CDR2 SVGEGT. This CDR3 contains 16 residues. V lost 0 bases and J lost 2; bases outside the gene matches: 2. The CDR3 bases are TGTGCCAGCAGTTACTCGAGCGGGGGGACCTACAATGAGCAGTTCTTC. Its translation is CASSYSSGGTYNEQFF.

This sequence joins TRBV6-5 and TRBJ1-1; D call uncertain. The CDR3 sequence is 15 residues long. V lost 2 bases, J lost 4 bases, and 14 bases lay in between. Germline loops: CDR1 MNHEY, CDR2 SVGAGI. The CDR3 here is CASSYTLGVGTEAFF. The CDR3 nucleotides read TGTGCCAGCAGTTACACCCTCGGGGTTGGCACTGAAGCTTTCTTT.

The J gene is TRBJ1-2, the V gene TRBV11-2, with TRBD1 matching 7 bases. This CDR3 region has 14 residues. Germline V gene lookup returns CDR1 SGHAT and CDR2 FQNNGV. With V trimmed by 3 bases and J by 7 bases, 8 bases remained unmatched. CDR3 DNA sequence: TGTGCCAGCAGCTTCGGCGGGACAGAGAGTGGCTACACCTTC. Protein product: CASSFGGTESGYTF.

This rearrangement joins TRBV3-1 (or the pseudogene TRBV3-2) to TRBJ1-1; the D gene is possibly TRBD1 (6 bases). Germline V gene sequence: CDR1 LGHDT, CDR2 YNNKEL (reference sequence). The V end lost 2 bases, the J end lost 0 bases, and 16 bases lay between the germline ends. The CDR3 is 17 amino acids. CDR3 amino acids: CASSQRQEAGLNTEAFF. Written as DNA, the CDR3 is TGTGCCAGCAGCCAACGACAGGAAGCAGGGTTGAACACTGAAGCTTTCTTT.

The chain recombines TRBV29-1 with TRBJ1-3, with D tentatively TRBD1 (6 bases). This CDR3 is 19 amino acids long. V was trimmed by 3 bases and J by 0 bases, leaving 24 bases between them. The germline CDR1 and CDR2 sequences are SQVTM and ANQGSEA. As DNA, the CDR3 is TGCAGCGTTGACCTTGGGGCAAACGCGGACAGTCACTCTGGAAACACCATATATTTT. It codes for CSVDLGANADSHSGNTIYF. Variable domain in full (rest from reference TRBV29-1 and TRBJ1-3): SAVISQKPSRDICQRGTSLTIQCQVDSQVTMMFWYRQQPGQSLTLIATANQGSEATYESGFVIDKFPISRPNLTFSTLTVSNMSPEDSSIYLCSVDLGANADSHSGNTIYFGEGSWLTVV.